This TCR beta chain was observed in a study of cytomegalovirus exposure and HLA in healthy donors. Study overall: The study's early data release held tens of millions of unique TCRs from HLA-typed donors.

In this sample, this clone turned up a few times. Its antigen remains unknown. The study, taken as a whole, reports: An apparent linkage of common viral pathogens to several of the most significant clusters emerged in a later analysis.

It was with 60 Vbeta and 13 Jbeta primers that the PCR ran. Libraries were prepared by immunoSEQ multiplex PCR; TCRdb keeps only in-frame clonotypes and omits some of them. The sample has about 97,000 clones; around a tenth are singletons. The sample comprised PBMCs. This TCR came from a middle-aged man in good health and CMV-seropositive.

The CDR3 spells CASRLGQGVPINTGELFF. The CDR3 nucleotides read TGTGCCAGCAGACTCGGACAGGGGGTTCCAATTAACACCGGGGAGCTGTTTTTT. The rearrangement uses TRBV7-9 and TRBJ2-2, with 10 bases matching TRBD1. The CDR3 loop spans 18 amino acids. The germline CDR1 and CDR2 sequences are SEHNR and FQNEAQ (reference sequence). The ends lost 6 bases at V and 2 bases at J; junction bases unmatched: 12.